Each of the 16 T cell receptor beta chains below was sequenced from the same sample in a study of cytomegalovirus exposure and HLA in healthy donors. The study ran its PCR with 60 Vbeta and 13 Jbeta primers. Using immunoSEQ multiplex PCR, the repertoire was profiled, and TCRdb retains in-frame clones only, with some absent. The profile shows approximately 90,000 clones, about 74% of them singletons. The source material was PBMCs. The receptors were gathered from a woman between 50 and 59 years old in good health and CMV-seropositive.

The CDR3 loop reads CASSANGQMYEQYF. The CDR3 DNA follows: TGTGCCAGCAGTGCCAACGGACAGATGTACGAGCAGTACTTC. The chain uses TRBV6-1 and TRBJ2-7; D might be TRBD1 (6 bases). This CDR3 has 14 residues. V was trimmed by 4 bases and J by 4 bases, leaving 14 bases between them. CDR1 MNHNS and CDR2 SASEGT come from the germline V gene.

The chain has TRBV6-5 and TRBJ1-2; D gene uncertain. The V gene lost 4 bases and the J gene lost 0 bases, with 6 bases spanning the gap. This CDR3 is 13 amino acids long. Germline V gives CDR1 MNHEY, CDR2 SVGAGI. The CDR3 protein is CASSWEPNYGYTF. The CDR3 DNA reads as TGTGCCAGCAGTTGGGAGCCTAACTATGGCTACACCTTC.

The V call is TRBV28, the J call TRBJ1-6; perhaps TRBD1 as D (5 bases). The length of the CDR3 is 13 residues. The germline V gene encodes CDR1 MDHEN and CDR2 SYDVKM. Trimming pared 3 bases from V and 13 bases from J, leaving 13 bases between. The CDR3 sequence is CASSFPGAPPLHF. DNA of the CDR3: TGTGCCAGCAGTTTCCCTGGGGCGCCTCCCCTCCACTTT.

The CDR3 bases are TGTGCCAGCAGCAACAGGGTTACCTCCTACGAGCAGTACTTC. This codes for CASSNRVTSYEQYF. The chain combines TRBV7-2 with TRBJ2-5; D might be TRBD1 (6 bases). The J call may not be correct, given that the DNA end is closer to TRBJ2-7. The germline CDR1 and CDR2 sequences are SGHTA and FQGNSA. This CDR3 has 14 amino acids.

This clone was seen once. The rearrangement joins TRBV14 to TRBJ1-4; 7 nucleotides match TRBD1. The CDR3 consists of 16 residues. The junction had 12 bases not matched to a gene; V was cut back by 4 bases and J by 7 bases. Germline CDR1 and CDR2: SGHDN and FVKESK. CDR3 loop: CASSPRLAGGGEKLFF. CDR3 sequence (DNA): TGTGCCAGCAGCCCCCGGCTGGCAGGGGGAGGTGAAAAACTGTTTTTT.

The genes are TRBV30 and TRBJ1-1; possible D gene TRBD1, 5 bases. CDR1 and CDR2 (germline): GTSNPN, SVGIG (reference sequence). CDR3 length: 14 amino acids. The CDR3 loop reads CAQTKMGRNTEAFF. CDR3 nucleotide sequence: TGTGCTCAAACCAAAATGGGGCGGAACACTGAAGCTTTCTTT.

The rearrangement links TRBV7-9 to TRBJ2-7; tentatively, D is TRBD2 (6 bases). The CDR3 is 12 amino acids. Germline-derived CDR1 and CDR2 are SEHNR and FQNEAQ (reference sequence). V was clipped by 5 bases and J by 5 bases, with 10 bases between them. The CDR3 nucleotides are TGTGCCAGCAGCCGCCTAGCGAACGAGCAGTACTTC. The encoded protein is CASSRLANEQYF.

DNA for the CDR3: TGTGCCAGCAGCTCAGGGACAGGGGACGGCTACACCTTC. It translates to CASSSGTGDGYTF. V is TRBV7-3 and J is TRBJ1-2; 10 nucleotides match TRBD1. Germline loops: CDR1 SGHTA, CDR2 FQGTGA. The CDR3 runs to 13 residues. J was trimmed by 8 bases and V by 4 bases; bases with no gene match: 4.

This clone was picked up one time. The chain employs TRBV5-1 and TRBJ2-2; 9 nucleotides agree with TRBD2. CDR1 is SGHRS and CDR2 is YFSETQ in the germline V gene. The CDR3 has 16 amino acids. V was clipped by 4 bases and J by 4 bases; unmatched bases: 8. In DNA form, the CDR3 reads TGCGCCAGCAGCATATTAGCGGGAGAGGGCACCGGGGAGCTGTTTTTT. It yields the protein CASSILAGEGTGELFF.

The chain has TRBV21-1 and TRBJ2-7; TRBD2 is taken as the D call from the table, unchecked against the DNA. TRBV21-1 is tagged as a pseudogene. The CDR3 extends over 19 amino acids. The CDR3 DNA sequence: TGTGCCAGCAGCAAAGTCCCGGGACTAGCAATCGTACCGTCGGGCGAGCAGTACTTC. The encoded protein is CASSKVPGLAIVPSGEQYF.

This clone has only a few counts. V is TRBV29-1 and J is TRBJ2-1; D may be TRBD2 (6 bases). V lost 4 bases and J lost 8, with 12 bases in between. The CDR3 is made up of 12 amino acids. The germline gives CDR1 SQVTM, CDR2 ANQGSEA. The CDR3 sequence is CSVGRGEDEQFF. The CDR3 DNA reads as TGCAGCGTTGGCCGCGGGGAGGATGAGCAGTTCTTC.

This clone was seen a few times. The chain recombines TRBV29-1 with TRBJ2-1; TRBD2 might be the D (6 bases). The CDR3 is 13 residues long. V was cut by 3 bases and J by 7 bases, with 13 bases left in between. Looked up from germline, CDR1 is SQVTM and CDR2 is ANQGSEA. The CDR3 reads CSVDRGRPNEQFF. DNA for the CDR3: TGCAGCGTTGATCGAGGGAGGCCGAATGAGCAGTTCTTC.

In this sample, this clone turned up a few times. CDR3 bases: TGCAGCGGATCGACTAGCGGGAGTGCGGATACGCAGTATTTT. Translating it yields CSGSTSGSADTQYF. The rearrangement uses TRBV29-1 and TRBJ2-3; 12 bases are shared with TRBD2. With 7 bases clipped from V and 6 bases from J, the junction kept 8 bases outside the gene matches. Germline V gene sequence: CDR1 SQVTM, CDR2 ANQGSEA. The CDR3 sequence is 14 residues long.

The chain couples TRBV29-1 to TRBJ1-1; D is perhaps TRBD1 (6 bases). CDR1 SQVTM and CDR2 ANQGSEA come from the germline V gene. V was pared by 7 bases and J by 3 bases, with 12 bases between. This CDR3 region has 12 residues. The DNA of the CDR3 is TGCAGCGGGACGGCAGGGGACACTGAAGCTTTCTTT. It yields the protein CSGTAGDTEAFF. Supplemented by reference TRBV29-1 and TRBJ1-1, the full variable domain reads SAVISQKPSRDICQRGTSLTIQCQVDSQVTMMFWYRQQPGQSLTLIATANQGSEATYESGFVIDKFPISRPNLTFSTLTVSNMSPEDSSIYLCSGTAGDTEAFFGQGTRLTVV.

The chain recombines TRBV19 with TRBJ2-7, with 11 bases lining up with TRBD2. The CDR3 has 17 residues. From germline, CDR1 is LNHDA and CDR2 SQIVND (reference sequence). V shed 2 bases and J 0 bases; nucleotides not matched to a gene: 6. The DNA for the CDR3 is TGTGCCAGTAGTATATTGGCTAGCGGGAGGACCTCCTACGAGCAGTACTTC. Its translation is CASSILASGRTSYEQYF.

A few counts support this clone. The chain employs TRBV5-1 and TRBJ1-1; no clear D gene. This CDR3 spans 14 amino acids. Trimming cost V 2 bases and J 1 base, with 9 bases left between them. The germline V gene has CDR1 SGHRS and CDR2 YFSETQ. The DNA of the CDR3 is TGCGCCAGCAGCTTACAATCAGGGAACACTGAAGCTTTCTTT. Translation gives CASSLQSGNTEAFF.